The 22 T cell receptor beta chains below come from one sample, sequenced in a study of cytomegalovirus exposure and HLA in healthy donors. PCR employed 60 Vbeta and 13 Jbeta primers. TCRdb keeps only in-frame clones here, not all; method: immunoSEQ multiplex PCR. The data contain around 140,000 clones, approximately 77% of them singletons. The sample taken for sequencing was PBMCs. These receptors were obtained from a woman aged 40 to 49 in good health and CMV-seronegative.

The chain joins TRBV9 to TRBJ1-1; a possible D gene is TRBD1 (5 bases). CDR1 and CDR2 from the germline V gene are SGDLS and YYNGEE. The CDR3 contains 14 residues. V dropped 0 bases and J dropped 7 bases, with 13 bases sitting between them. Here the CDR3 DNA reads TGTGCCAGCAGCGTAGAGTTTAGGCAGGGTGAAGCTTTCTTT. It yields the protein CASSVEFRQGEAFF.

CDR3 amino acids: CASSPDLGVNQPQHF. The CDR3, as DNA: TGTGCCAGCAGCCCCGATTTAGGAGTCAATCAGCCCCAGCATTTT. The chain carries TRBV5-5 and TRBJ1-5, with no clear D. V dropped 4 bases and J dropped 3 bases, with 14 bases sitting between them. From germline, CDR1 is SGHKS and CDR2 YYEKEE (reference sequence). The CDR3 runs to 15 residues.

The CDR3 protein is CASNRSPGTGGINEQFF. The CDR3 DNA is TGTGCCAGCAATCGGAGCCCCGGGACAGGGGGAATCAATGAGCAGTTCTTC. The chain employs TRBV7-8 and TRBJ2-1; TRBD1 matches 11 bases. This CDR3 comprises 17 residues. Germline values: CDR1 SGHVS, CDR2 FQNEAQ. V was clipped by 7 bases and J by 6 bases; unmatched bases: 14.

This clone has more than one count but fewer than ten. The chain links TRBV7-9 to TRBJ1-2; D is perhaps TRBD1 (5 bases). V lost 3 bases to trimming and J lost 8 bases, with 13 bases between them. The CDR3 has 13 amino acids. Germline V CDR1 and CDR2: SEHNR, FQNEAQ (reference sequence). CDR3 loop: CASSLARVLGYTF. The CDR3 nucleotides are TGTGCCAGCAGCTTGGCCAGGGTGTTGGGCTACACCTTC.

This chain links TRBV7-3 with TRBJ2-7; possibly TRBD2 for D (6 bases). The germline V and J ends were trimmed by 2 bases and 7 bases, with 21 bases remaining between them. CDR3 length: 16 residues. CDR1 and CDR2 (germline): SGHTA, FQGTGA. CDR3 in DNA: TGTGCCAGCAGCTTACTGGGAGGCAGGGCCATGGGGGAGCAGTACTTC. Translating it yields CASSLLGGRAMGEQYF.

V and J are TRBV6-6 and TRBJ1-5; 9 bases fit TRBD1. The CDR3 is 15 residues long. CDR1 is MNHNY and CDR2 is SVGAGI in the germline V gene (reference sequence). V lost 2 bases and J lost 5; bases outside the gene matches: 4. The CDR3 sequence: CASSYLDRGDQPQHF. CDR3 bases: TGTGCCAGCAGTTACCTGGACAGGGGAGATCAGCCCCAGCATTTT.

The V and J genes are TRBV2 and TRBJ1-2, with 10 bases that match TRBD1. The CDR3 covers 15 residues. Germline-derived CDR1 and CDR2 are SNHLY and FYNNEI. The junction had 8 bases not matched to a gene; V was cut back by 6 bases and J by 4 bases. CDR3: CASRARTGGGYGYTF. As DNA, the CDR3 is TGTGCCAGCAGAGCCCGGACAGGGGGAGGCTATGGCTACACCTTC.

The chain carries TRBV5-1 and TRBJ2-5; 8 nucleotides match TRBD1. The CDR3 runs to 18 residues. Germline loops: CDR1 SGHRS, CDR2 YFSETQ. Losses at the gene ends were 4 bases for V and 2 bases for J; bases not matched to a gene: 16. The CDR3 nucleotides read TGCGCCAGCAGCATGCGCGCAACCGGGACAGGACAACAAGAGACCCAGTACTTC. It specifies CASSMRATGTGQQETQYF. The full variable domain, rest sourced from reference TRBV5-1 and TRBJ2-5, is KAGVTQTPRYLIKTRGQQVTLSCSPISGHRSVSWYQQTPGQGLQFLFEYFSETQRNKGNFPGRFSGRQFSNSRSEMNVSTLELGDSALYLCASSMRATGTGQQETQYFGPGTRLLVL.

The chain recombines TRBV6-1 with TRBJ1-1, with a tentative D call TRBD1 (5 bases). CDR3 size: 14 residues. Between the trimmed V and J ends, which lost 6 bases and 6 bases, there was a span of 17 bases. The germline CDR1 and CDR2 sequences are MNHNS and SASEGT. This CDR3 reads CASRREQVGAEAFF. DNA of the CDR3: TGTGCCAGCAGGCGGGAACAGGTCGGCGCTGAAGCTTTCTTT.

Note on this clone: The sample holds other DNA sequences that translate to the same CDR3. The chain employs TRBV4-1 and TRBJ1-1; tentatively, D is TRBD1 (5 bases). This CDR3 spans 15 amino acids. CDR1 and CDR2 (germline): MGHRA, YSYEKL. V lost 0 bases and J 0 bases, leaving 8 bases between the germline ends. The CDR3 DNA reads as TGCGCCAGCAGCCAAGAGCAGGGTGTGAACACTGAAGCTTTCTTT. Translating it yields CASSQEQGVNTEAFF.

In its sample, this clone is medium-sized. The V and J genes are TRBV19 and TRBJ1-5; tentative D call: TRBD1 (6 bases). CDR1 LNHDA and CDR2 SQIVND come from the germline V gene (reference sequence). The CDR3 covers 16 residues. The V gene lost 3 bases and the J gene lost 1 base, with 13 bases spanning the gap. Here the CDR3 DNA reads TGTGCCAGTAGTATGGGCAGGGGCTCAAGCAATCAGCCCCAGCATTTT. It translates to CASSMGRGSSNQPQHF.

This clone was observed once. The chain links TRBV4-2 to TRBJ1-1; D remains unclear. The CDR3 is 14 residues long. Germline CDR1 and CDR2: LGHNA and YNFKEQ. V was shortened by 1 base and J by 1 base, with 7 bases between the two germline ends. CDR3 in amino acids: CASSQVGQNTEAFF. The CDR3 nucleotides read TGTGCCAGCAGCCAAGTGGGCCAGAACACTGAAGCTTTCTTT.

This clone was picked up a small number of times. The CDR3: CASSESEEGRITDTQYF. The CDR3 coding sequence is TGTGCCAGCAGTGAATCAGAAGAGGGCAGAATCACAGATACGCAGTATTTT. The rearrangement links TRBV25-1 to TRBJ2-3, with a possible D match to TRBD2 (5 bases). The V gene lost 1 base and the J gene lost 2 bases, with 16 bases spanning the gap. Germline V gene data show CDR1 as MGHDK and CDR2 as SYGVNS. The CDR3 totals 17 residues.

V gene TRBV9 combines with J gene TRBJ2-7; 7 bases match TRBD2. The V and J ends lost 1 base and 7 bases, in that order; junction bases with no gene match: 11. The CDR3 loop spans 15 amino acids. Germline assignment: CDR1 SGDLS and CDR2 YYNGEE. Here the CDR3 reads CASSVLGGGLGEQYF. The CDR3 nucleotides read TGTGCCAGCAGCGTACTTGGCGGGGGTCTGGGGGAGCAGTACTTC. Supplemented by reference TRBV9 and TRBJ2-7, the full variable domain reads DSGVTQTPKHLITATGQRVTLRCSPRSGDLSVYWYQQSLDQGLQFLIQYYNGEERAKGNILERFSAQQFPDLHSELNLSSLELGDSALYFCASSVLGGGLGEQYFGPGTRLTVT.

This clone was detected only once. The chain has TRBV7-9 and TRBJ2-5; D call uncertain. Trimming cost V 6 bases and J 2 bases, with 10 bases left between them. The CDR3 covers 13 residues. From germline, CDR1 is SEHNR and CDR2 FQNEAQ (reference sequence). The CDR3 here is CASRLQQQETQYF. In DNA, the CDR3 is TGTGCCAGCAGACTACAACAACAAGAGACCCAGTACTTC.

The V gene is TRBV27, the J gene TRBJ2-5; TRBD1 matches at 8 bases. The V gene's germline CDR1 is MNHEY and CDR2 SMNVEV (reference sequence). The CDR3 spans 14 residues. The V gene end was trimmed by 2 bases and the J gene end by 5 bases; junction bases not matched to a gene: 4. The CDR3 coding sequence is TGTGCCAGCAGTTTAAGCAGGGGGCGGGAGACCCAGTACTTC. Its protein is CASSLSRGRETQYF.

Details on this clone: Additional DNA sequences in this sample encode the identical CDR3. The rearrangement uses TRBV6-5 and TRBJ1-2, with no clear D. The germline V and J ends were trimmed by 0 bases and 5 bases, with 7 bases remaining between them. The CDR3 extends over 13 amino acids. CDR1 and CDR2 (germline): MNHEY, SVGAGI. The CDR3 sequence: CASSYSAGYGYTF. The DNA for the CDR3 is TGTGCCAGCAGTTACTCGGCGGGTTATGGCTACACCTTC.

The rearrangement uses TRBV5-4 and TRBJ2-3, with 7 bases that match TRBD2. This CDR3 comprises 16 residues. J lost 0 bases, V lost 6 bases, and 10 bases had no gene match. The germline V gene has CDR1 SGHNT and CDR2 YYREEE (reference sequence). The CDR3 bases are TGTGCCAGCACCTCCTTCGCGGGAGACAGCACAGATACGCAGTATTTT. Translating gives CASTSFAGDSTDTQYF.

The chain is built from TRBV18 and TRBJ1-1; D gene uncertain. Germline CDR1 is KGHSH and CDR2 is LQKENI. V lost 10 bases and J lost 1, with 13 bases in between. The CDR3 contains 13 residues. DNA of the CDR3: TGTGCCACCCTAGACGGTCAGAACACTGAAGCTTTCTTT. Translation gives CATLDGQNTEAFF.

This rearrangement joins TRBV10-3 to TRBJ1-1; D is unresolved. This CDR3 contains 15 residues. V lost 5 bases and J 4 bases, leaving 17 bases between the germline ends. Germline V CDR1 and CDR2: ENHRY, SYGVKD. The CDR3 protein is CAISPLSGSGTEAFF. CDR3 sequence (DNA): TGTGCCATCAGTCCGCTCTCCGGATCGGGCACTGAAGCTTTCTTT.

The rearrangement links TRBV5-1 to TRBJ1-1; 7 bases fit TRBD1. The CDR3 is 14 amino acids. V lost 5 bases, J lost 1 base, and 5 bases stayed unmatched. In germline, CDR1 is SGHRS, CDR2 YFSETQ. In DNA, the CDR3 is TGCGCCAGCAGATTGACAGGGTGGAACACTGAAGCTTTCTTT. Its translation is CASRLTGWNTEAFF.

J is TRBJ2-1 and V is TRBV27; tentative D call: TRBD2 (6 bases). This CDR3 has 14 residues. V was clipped by 4 bases and J by 6 bases, with 13 bases between them. CDR1 and CDR2 from the germline V gene are MNHEY and SMNVEV (reference sequence). The CDR3 nucleotides are TGTGCCAGCAGTTCGGGGGAACTACGCAATGAGCAGTTCTTC. Its translation: CASSSGELRNEQFF.